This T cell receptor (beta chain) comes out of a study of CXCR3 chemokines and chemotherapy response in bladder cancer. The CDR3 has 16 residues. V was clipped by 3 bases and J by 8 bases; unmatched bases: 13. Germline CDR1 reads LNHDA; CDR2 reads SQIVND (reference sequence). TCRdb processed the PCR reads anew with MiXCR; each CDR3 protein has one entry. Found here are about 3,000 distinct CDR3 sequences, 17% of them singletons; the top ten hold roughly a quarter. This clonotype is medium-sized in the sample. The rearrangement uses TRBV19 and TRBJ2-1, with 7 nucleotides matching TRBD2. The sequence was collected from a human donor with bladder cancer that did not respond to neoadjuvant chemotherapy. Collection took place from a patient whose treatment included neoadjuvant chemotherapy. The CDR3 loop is CASSIIGTGGVHEQFF. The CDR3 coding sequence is TGTGCCAGTAGTATTATCGGGACGGGAGGTGTTCATGAGCAGTTCTTC.